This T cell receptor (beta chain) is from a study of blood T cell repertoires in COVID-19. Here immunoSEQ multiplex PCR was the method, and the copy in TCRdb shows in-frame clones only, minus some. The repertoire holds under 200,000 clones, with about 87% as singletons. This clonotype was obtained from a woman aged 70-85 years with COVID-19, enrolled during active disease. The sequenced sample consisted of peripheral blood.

CDR3 DNA: TGCGCCAGCAGCCCCGGGCCGGACAGGGTCGATGGCTACACCTTC. Its translation: CASSPGPDRVDGYTF. The chain links TRBV5-1 to TRBJ1-2; 8 bases are a match to TRBD1. Germline CDR1 and CDR2: SGHRS and YFSETQ. The CDR3 consists of 15 residues. V gave up 4 bases and J gave up 6 bases; unmatched junction bases: 11.